This T cell receptor beta chain appears in the sequencing data of a study of CD8+CD57+ T cells in acquired aplastic anemia. The overall study: Sorted CD4+ and CD8+ cells gave an average of approximately 3 ug of DNA.

Researchers used genomic DNA as the template to profile TCR beta VDJ and CDR3. TCRdb analysed the reads with MiXCR anew, one entry per CDR3 protein. The data contain 250,000 to 350,000 distinct CDR3 sequences, roughly half of them singletons. This clonotype was recorded at least ten times. The J segment lost 5 bases and the V segment lost 0 bases, leaving 6 bases of the junction unmatched. Germline values: CDR1 SGHRS, CDR2 YFSETQ. This CDR3 is 15 amino acids long. The sequencing input was sorted CD4+, CD8+, or CD8+CD57+ T cells (not recorded which) from PBMCs. This sequence was found in a human donor with severe aplastic anemia or a healthy control (not recorded which). V usage is TRBV5-1 and J usage is TRBJ2-5, with 8 nucleotides matching TRBD2. For the CDR3, the DNA is TGCGCCAGCAGCTTGGTTAGCGGGGCGGGGGAGACCCAGTACTTC. Encoded protein: CASSLVSGAGETQYF.